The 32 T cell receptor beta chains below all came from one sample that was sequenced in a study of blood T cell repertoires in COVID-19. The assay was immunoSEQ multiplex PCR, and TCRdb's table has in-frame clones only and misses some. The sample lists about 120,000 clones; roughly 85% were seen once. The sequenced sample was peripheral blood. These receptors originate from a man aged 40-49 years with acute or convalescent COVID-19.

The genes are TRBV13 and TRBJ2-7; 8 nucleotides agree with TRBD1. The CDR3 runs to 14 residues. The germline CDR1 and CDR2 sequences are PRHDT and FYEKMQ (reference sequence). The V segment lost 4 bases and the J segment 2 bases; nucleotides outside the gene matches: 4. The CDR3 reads CASSSRGLPYEQYF. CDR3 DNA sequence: TGTGCCAGCAGCTCCAGGGGGCTGCCCTACGAGCAGTACTTC.

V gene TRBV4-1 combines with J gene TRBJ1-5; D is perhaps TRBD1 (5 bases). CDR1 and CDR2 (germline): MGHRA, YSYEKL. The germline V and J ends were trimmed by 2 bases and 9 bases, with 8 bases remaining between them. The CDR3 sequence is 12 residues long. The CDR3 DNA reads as TGCGCCAGCAGCCAACAGGGTGGGCCCCAGCATTTT. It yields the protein CASSQQGGPQHF.

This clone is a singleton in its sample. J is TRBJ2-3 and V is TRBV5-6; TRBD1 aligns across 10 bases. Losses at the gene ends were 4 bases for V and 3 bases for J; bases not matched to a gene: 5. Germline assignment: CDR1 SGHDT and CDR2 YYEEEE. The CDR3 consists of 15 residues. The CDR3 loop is CASSRGQGVTDTQYF. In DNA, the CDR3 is TGTGCCAGCAGCCGCGGACAGGGGGTAACAGATACGCAGTATTTT.

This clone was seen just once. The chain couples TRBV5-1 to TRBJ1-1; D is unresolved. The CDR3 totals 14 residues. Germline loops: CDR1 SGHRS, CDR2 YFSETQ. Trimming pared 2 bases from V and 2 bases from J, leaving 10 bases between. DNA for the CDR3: TGCGCCAGCAGCTTTTCCGGCGGTAACACTGAAGCTTTCTTT. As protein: CASSFSGGNTEAFF. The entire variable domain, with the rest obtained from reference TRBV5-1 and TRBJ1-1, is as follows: KAGVTQTPRYLIKTRGQQVTLSCSPISGHRSVSWYQQTPGQGLQFLFEYFSETQRNKGNFPGRFSGRQFSNSRSEMNVSTLELGDSALYLCASSFSGGNTEAFFGQGTRLTVV.

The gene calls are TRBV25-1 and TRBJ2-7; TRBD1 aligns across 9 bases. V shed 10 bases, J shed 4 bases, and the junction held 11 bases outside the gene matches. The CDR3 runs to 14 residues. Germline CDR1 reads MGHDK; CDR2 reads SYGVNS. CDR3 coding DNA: TGTGCCACCCGGGACAGGGAAACAGGGTACGAGCAGTACTTC. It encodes CATRDRETGYEQYF.

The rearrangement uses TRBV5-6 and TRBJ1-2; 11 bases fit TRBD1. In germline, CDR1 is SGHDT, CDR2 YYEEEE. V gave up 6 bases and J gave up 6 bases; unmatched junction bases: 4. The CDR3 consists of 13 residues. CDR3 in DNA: TGTGCCAGCAATTTGGACAGGGGGCATGGCTACACCTTC. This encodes CASNLDRGHGYTF.

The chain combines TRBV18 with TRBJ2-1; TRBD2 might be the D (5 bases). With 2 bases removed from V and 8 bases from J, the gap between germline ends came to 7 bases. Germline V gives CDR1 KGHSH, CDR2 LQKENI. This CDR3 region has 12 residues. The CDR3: CASSPEGDEQFF. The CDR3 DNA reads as TGTGCCAGCTCACCAGAGGGCGATGAGCAGTTCTTC.

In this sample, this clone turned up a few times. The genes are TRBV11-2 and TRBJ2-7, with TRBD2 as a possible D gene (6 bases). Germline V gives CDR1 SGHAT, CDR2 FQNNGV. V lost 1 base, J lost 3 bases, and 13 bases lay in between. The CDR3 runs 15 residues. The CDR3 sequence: CASSLAEGRIYEQYF. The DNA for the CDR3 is TGTGCCAGCAGCTTAGCGGAAGGGAGGATCTACGAGCAGTACTTC.

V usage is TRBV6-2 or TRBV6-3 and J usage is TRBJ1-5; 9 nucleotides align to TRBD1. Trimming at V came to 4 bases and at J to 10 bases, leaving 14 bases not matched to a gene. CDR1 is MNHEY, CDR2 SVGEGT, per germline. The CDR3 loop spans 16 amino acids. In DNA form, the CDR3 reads TGTGCCAGCAGTTCGTTGGCTAACAGGGGGCGGTTACCCCAGCATTTT. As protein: CASSSLANRGRLPQHF.

This CDR3 is CASSLYSQETQYF. The CDR3 bases are TGCGCCAGCAGCTTGTACTCACAAGAGACCCAGTACTTC. The V call is TRBV5-1, the J call TRBJ2-5; D is unresolved. The CDR3 contains 13 residues. V lost 1 base and J lost 2, with 6 bases in between. CDR1 SGHRS and CDR2 YFSETQ come from the germline V gene.

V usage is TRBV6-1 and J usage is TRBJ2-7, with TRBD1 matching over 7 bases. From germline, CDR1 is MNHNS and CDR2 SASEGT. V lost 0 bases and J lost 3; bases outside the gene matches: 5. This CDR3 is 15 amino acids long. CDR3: CASSEAHRGHYEQYF. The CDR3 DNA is TGTGCCAGCAGTGAAGCGCACAGGGGACACTACGAGCAGTACTTC.

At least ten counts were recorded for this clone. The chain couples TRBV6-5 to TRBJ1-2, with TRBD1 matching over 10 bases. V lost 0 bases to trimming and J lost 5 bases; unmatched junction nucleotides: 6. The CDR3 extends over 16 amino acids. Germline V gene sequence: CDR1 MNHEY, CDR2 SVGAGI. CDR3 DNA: TGTGCCAGCAGTTACTCCCGGACAGGGGGAGGGTATGGCTACACCTTC. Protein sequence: CASSYSRTGGGYGYTF.

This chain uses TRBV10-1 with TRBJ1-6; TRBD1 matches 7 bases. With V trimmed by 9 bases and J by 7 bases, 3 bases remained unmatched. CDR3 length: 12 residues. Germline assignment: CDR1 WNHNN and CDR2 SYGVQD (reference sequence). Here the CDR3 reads CARTGMNSPLHF. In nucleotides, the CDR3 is TGCGCCAGGACAGGGATGAATTCACCCCTCCACTTT.

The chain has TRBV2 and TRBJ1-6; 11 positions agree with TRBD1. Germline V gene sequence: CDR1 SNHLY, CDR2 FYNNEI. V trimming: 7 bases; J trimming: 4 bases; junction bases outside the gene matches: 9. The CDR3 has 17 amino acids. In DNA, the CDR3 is TGTGCCAGCAAACGAGGGACAGGGGGACTGTATAATTCACCCCTCCACTTT. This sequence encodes CASKRGTGGLYNSPLHF. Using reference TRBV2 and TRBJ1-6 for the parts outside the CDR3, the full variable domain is EPEVTQTPSHQVTQMGQEVILRCVPISNHLYFYWYRQILGQKVEFLVSFYNNEISEKSEIFDDQFSVERPDGSNFTLKIRSTKLEDSAMYFCASKRGTGGLYNSPLHFGNGTRLTVT.

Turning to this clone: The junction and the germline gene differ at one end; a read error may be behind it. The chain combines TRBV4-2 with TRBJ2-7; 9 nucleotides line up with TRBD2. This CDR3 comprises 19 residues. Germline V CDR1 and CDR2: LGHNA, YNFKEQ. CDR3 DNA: TGTGCCCGCAGCCAAGATTCTCGCGGGGGGGACTTAGGGGATAGCGAGCAGTACTTC. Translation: CARSQDSRGGDLGDSEQYF.

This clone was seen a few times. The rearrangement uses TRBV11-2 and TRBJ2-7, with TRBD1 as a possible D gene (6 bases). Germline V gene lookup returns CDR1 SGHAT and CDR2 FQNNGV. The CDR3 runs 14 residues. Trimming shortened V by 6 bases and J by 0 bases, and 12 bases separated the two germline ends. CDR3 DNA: TGTGCCAGCAGACGAGACAGGAGCTCCTACGAGCAGTACTTC. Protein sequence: CASRRDRSSYEQYF.

The CDR3 region is CASSTGQNYGYTF. For the CDR3, the DNA is TGTGCCAGCAGCACGGGACAGAACTATGGCTACACCTTC. The genes are TRBV7-9 and TRBJ1-2; 7 bases fit TRBD1. Germline V gene lookup returns CDR1 SEHNR and CDR2 FQNEAQ (reference sequence). This CDR3 has 13 amino acids. After removal of 5 bases from V and 2 bases from J, the junction contained 2 bases not matched to a gene.

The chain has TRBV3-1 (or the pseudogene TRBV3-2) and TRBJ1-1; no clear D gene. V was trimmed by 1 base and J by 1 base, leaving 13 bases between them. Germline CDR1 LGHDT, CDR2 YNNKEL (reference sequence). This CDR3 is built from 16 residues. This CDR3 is CASSQVSTARNTEAFF. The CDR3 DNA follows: TGTGCCAGCAGCCAAGTAAGTACAGCCAGGAACACTGAAGCTTTCTTT.

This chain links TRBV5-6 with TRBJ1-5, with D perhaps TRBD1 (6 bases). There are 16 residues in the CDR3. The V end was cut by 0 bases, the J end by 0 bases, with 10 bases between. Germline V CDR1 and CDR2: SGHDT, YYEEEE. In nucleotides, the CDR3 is TGTGCCAGCAGCTTGGTGGGGGCCCATAGCAATCAGCCCCAGCATTTT. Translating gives CASSLVGAHSNQPQHF. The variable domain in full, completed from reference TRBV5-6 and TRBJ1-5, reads DAGVTQSPTHLIKTRGQQVTLRCSPKSGHDTVSWYQQALGQGPQFIFQYYEEEERQRGNFPDRFSGHQFPNYSSELNVNALLLGDSALYLCASSLVGAHSNQPQHFGDGTRLSIL.

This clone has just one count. CDR3 region: CASRTTGGIAEAFF. CDR3 coding DNA: TGTGCCAGTAGGACGACAGGGGGGATCGCTGAAGCTTTCTTT. V usage is TRBV19 and J usage is TRBJ1-1; 9 bases fit TRBD1. The J segment lost 6 bases and the V segment lost 6 bases, leaving 8 bases of the junction unmatched. This CDR3 has 14 residues. CDR1 and CDR2 from the germline V gene are LNHDA and SQIVND (reference sequence). Supplemented by reference TRBV19 and TRBJ1-1, the full variable domain reads DGGITQSPKYLFRKEGQNVTLSCEQNLNHDAMYWYRQDPGQGLRLIYYSQIVNDFQKGDIAEGYSVSREKKESFPLTVTSAQKNPTAFYLCASRTTGGIAEAFFGQGTRLTVV.

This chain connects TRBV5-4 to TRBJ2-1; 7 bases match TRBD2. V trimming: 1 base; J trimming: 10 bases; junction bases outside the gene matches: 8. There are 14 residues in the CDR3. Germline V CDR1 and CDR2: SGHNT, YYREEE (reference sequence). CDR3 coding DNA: TGTGCCAGCAGCTTGAGTTCTAGCGGCCAAGAGCAGTTCTTC. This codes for CASSLSSSGQEQFF.

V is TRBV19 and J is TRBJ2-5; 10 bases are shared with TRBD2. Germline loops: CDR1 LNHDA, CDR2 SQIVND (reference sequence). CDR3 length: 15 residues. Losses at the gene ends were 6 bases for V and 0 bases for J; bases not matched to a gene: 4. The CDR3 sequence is CASSSLAGNQETQYF. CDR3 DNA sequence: TGTGCCAGTAGCTCACTAGCGGGAAACCAAGAGACCCAGTACTTC. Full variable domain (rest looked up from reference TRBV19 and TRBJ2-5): DGGITQSPKYLFRKEGQNVTLSCEQNLNHDAMYWYRQDPGQGLRLIYYSQIVNDFQKGDIAEGYSVSREKKESFPLTVTSAQKNPTAFYLCASSSLAGNQETQYFGPGTRLLVL.

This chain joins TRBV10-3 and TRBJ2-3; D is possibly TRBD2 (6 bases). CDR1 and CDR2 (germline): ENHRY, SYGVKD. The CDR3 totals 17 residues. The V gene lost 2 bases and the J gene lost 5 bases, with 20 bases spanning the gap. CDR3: CAISEEGWRLGEDTQYF. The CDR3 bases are TGTGCCATCAGTGAGGAGGGGTGGAGACTAGGGGAAGATACGCAGTATTTT.

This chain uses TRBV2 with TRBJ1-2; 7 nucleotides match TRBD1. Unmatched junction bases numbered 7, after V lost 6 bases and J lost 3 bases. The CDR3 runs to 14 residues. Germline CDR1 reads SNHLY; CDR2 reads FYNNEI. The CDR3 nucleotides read TGTGCCAGCAGGGGGACAGATTTTGACTATGGCTACACCTTC. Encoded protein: CASRGTDFDYGYTF.

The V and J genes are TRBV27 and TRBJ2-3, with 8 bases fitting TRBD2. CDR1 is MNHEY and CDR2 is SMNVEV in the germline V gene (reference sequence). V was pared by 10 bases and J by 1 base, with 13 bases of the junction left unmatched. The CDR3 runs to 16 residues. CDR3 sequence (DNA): TGTGCCACCAAAAGGTTTAGCGGGGCCGGCACAGATACGCAGTATTTT. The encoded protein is CATKRFSGAGTDTQYF.

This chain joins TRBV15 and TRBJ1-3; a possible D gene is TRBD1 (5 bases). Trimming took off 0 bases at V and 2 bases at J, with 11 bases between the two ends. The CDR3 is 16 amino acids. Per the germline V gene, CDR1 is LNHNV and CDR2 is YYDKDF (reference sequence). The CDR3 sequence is CATSRDVSGTGNTIYF. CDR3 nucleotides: TGTGCCACCAGCAGAGATGTCTCAGGGACTGGAAACACCATATATTTT.

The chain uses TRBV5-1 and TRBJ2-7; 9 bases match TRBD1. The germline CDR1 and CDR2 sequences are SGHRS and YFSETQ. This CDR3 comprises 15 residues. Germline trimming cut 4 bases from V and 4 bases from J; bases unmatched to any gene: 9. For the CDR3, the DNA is TGCGCCAGCAGCCCTTTACAGGGGGCCGCATACGAGCAGTACTTC. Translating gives CASSPLQGAAYEQYF.

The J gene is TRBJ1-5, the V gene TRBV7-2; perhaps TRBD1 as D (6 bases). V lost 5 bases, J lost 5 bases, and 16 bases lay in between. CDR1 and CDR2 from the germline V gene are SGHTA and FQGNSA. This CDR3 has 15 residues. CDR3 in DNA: TGTGCCAGCAGCCCAAGCTATCAGGGGCATCAGCCCCAGCATTTT. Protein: CASSPSYQGHQPQHF. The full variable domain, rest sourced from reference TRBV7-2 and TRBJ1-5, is GAGVSQSPSNKVTEKGKDVELRCDPISGHTALYWYRQSLGQGLEFLIYFQGNSAPDKSGLPSDRFSAERTGGSVSTLTIQRTQQEDSAVYLCASSPSYQGHQPQHFGDGTRLSIL.

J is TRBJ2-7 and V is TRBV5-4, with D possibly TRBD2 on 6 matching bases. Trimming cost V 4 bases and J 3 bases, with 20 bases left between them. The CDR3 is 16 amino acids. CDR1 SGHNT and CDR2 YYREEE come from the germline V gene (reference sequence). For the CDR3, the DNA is TGTGCCAGCAGCCCCCGGGAGCCGGCTAATTTCTACGAGCAGTACTTC. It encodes CASSPREPANFYEQYF.

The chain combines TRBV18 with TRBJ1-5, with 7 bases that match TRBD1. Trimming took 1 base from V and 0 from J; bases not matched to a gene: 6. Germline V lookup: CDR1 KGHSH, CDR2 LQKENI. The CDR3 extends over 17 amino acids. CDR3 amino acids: CASSPRGQVDSNQPQHF. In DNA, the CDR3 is TGTGCCAGCTCACCACGAGGACAGGTTGATAGCAATCAGCCCCAGCATTTT.

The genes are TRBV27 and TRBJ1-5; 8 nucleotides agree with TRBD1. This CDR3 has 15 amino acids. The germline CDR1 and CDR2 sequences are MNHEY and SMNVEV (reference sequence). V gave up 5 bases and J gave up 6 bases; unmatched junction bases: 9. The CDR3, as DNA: TGTGCCAGCAGTCCCTTCGGGACAGGAGGTCAGCCCCAGCATTTT. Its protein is CASSPFGTGGQPQHF.

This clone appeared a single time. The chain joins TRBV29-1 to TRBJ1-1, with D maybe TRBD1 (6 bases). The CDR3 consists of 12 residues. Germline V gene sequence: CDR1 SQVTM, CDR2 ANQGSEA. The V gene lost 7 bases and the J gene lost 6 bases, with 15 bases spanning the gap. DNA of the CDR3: TGCAGCGCTGCCCACAGGGCTGCTGAAGCTTTCTTT. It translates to CSAAHRAAEAFF.